This T cell receptor (beta chain) was recorded in a study of tissue T cells after allogeneic stem cell transplantation. Study results and caveats: Blood and spleen captured only part of the tissue TCR repertoire. Shared clones across patients were few; motif clustering revealed tissue-specific shared signatures.

CDR3 size: 12 residues. Germline lookup yields CDR1 SGHDT and CDR2 YYEEEE. V was shortened by 1 base and J by 9 bases, with 8 bases between the two germline ends. The table came from immunoSEQ multiplex PCR; TCRdb's copy has only in-frame clones and leaves some out. The sample lists 4,800 or so clones; roughly three quarters were seen once. This clone was seen a few times. Its specificity is unknown. The rearrangement uses TRBV5-6 and TRBJ1-5; possible D gene TRBD1, 5 bases. The specimen was tissue from the colon, collected at autopsy. The receptor's source is a female donor of 60 years or more with lung cancer. As DNA, the CDR3 is TGTGCCAGCAGCTTGTTGGGGGGGCCCCAGCATTTT. As protein: CASSLLGGPQHF.